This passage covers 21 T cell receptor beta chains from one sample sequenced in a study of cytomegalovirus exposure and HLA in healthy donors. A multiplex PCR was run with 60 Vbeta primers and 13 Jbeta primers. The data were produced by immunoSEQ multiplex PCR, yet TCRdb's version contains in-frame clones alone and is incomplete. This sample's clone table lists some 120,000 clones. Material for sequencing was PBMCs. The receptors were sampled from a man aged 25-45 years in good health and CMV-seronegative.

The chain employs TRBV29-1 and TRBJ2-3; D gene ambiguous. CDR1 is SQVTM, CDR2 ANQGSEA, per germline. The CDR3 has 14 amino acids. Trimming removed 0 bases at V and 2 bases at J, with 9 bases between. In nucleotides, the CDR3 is TGCAGCGTTGAAGATCAGGAATCCACAGATACGCAGTATTTT. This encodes CSVEDQESTDTQYF.

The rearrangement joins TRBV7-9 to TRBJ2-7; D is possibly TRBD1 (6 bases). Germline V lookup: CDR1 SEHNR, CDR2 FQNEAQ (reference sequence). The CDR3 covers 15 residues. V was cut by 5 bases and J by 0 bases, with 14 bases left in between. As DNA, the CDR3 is TGTGCCAGCAGCGCGGCCGGGACACTCTCCTACGAGCAGTACTTC. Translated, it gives CASSAAGTLSYEQYF.

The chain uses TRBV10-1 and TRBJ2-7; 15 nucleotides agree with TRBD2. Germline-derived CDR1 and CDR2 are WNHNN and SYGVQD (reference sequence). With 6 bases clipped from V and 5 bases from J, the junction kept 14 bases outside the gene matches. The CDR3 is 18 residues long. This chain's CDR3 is CASSPTGLAGGPFHEQYF. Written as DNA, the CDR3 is TGCGCCAGCAGCCCTACCGGACTAGCGGGAGGGCCCTTCCACGAGCAGTACTTC.

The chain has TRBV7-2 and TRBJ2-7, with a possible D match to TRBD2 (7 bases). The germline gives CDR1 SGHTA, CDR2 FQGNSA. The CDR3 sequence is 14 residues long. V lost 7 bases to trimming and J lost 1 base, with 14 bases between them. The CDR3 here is CASTTGGASYEQYF. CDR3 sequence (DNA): TGTGCCAGCACCACGGGGGGCGCGTCCTACGAGCAGTACTTC.

This chain's CDR3 is CASSASQPGNTIYF. The CDR3 nucleotides read TGTGCCAGCAGTGCTAGCCAACCTGGAAACACCATATATTTT. The chain combines TRBV6-1 with TRBJ1-3; D uncertain. The ends were cut back, 4 bases at V and 2 bases at J, with 9 bases in the middle. This CDR3 has 14 amino acids. Germline CDR1 is MNHNS and CDR2 is SASEGT.

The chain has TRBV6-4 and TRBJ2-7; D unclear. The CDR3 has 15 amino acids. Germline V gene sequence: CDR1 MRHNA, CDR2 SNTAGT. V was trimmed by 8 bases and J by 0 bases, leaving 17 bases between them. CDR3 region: CASGSSGYSSYEQYF. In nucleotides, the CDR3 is TGTGCCAGCGGTAGCAGTGGCTATAGCTCCTACGAGCAGTACTTC.

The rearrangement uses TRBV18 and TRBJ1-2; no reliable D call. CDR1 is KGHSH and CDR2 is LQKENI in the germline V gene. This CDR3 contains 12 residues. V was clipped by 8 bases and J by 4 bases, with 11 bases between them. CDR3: CASTDTRYGYTF. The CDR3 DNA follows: TGTGCCAGCACCGACACGCGCTATGGCTACACCTTC.

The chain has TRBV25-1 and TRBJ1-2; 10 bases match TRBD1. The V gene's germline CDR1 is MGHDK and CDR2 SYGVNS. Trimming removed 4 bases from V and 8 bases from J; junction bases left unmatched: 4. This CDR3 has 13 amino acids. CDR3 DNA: TGTGCCAGCAGTGGACAGGGGGCGAGCGGCTACACCTTC. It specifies CASSGQGASGYTF.

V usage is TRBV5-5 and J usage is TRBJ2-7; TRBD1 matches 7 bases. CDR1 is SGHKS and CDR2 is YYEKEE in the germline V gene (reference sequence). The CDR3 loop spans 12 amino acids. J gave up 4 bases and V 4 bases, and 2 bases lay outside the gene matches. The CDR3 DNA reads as TGTGCCAGCAGCGGGACAGCTTACGAGCAGTACTTC. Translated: CASSGTAYEQYF.

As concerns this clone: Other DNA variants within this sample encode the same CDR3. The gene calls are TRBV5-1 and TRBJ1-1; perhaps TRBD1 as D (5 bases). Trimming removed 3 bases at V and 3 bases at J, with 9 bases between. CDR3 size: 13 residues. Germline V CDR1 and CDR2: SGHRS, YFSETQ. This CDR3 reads CASSSRGDTEAFF. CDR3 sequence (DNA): TGCGCCAGCAGCTCGCGGGGGGACACTGAAGCTTTCTTT.

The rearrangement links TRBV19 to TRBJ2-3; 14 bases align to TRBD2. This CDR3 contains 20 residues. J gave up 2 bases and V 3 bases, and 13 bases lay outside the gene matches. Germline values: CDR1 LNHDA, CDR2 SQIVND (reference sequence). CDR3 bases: TGTGCCAGTAGTATGAATCGGGGACTAGCGGGAGTGTTAGACACAGATACGCAGTATTTT. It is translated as CASSMNRGLAGVLDTDTQYF.

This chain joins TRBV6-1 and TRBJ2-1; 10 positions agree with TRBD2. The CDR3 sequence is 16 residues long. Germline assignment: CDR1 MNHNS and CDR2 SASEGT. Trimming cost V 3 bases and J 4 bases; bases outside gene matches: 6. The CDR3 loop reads CASSDYLAGEYNEQFF. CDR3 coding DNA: TGTGCCAGCAGTGACTATCTAGCGGGAGAGTACAATGAGCAGTTCTTC.

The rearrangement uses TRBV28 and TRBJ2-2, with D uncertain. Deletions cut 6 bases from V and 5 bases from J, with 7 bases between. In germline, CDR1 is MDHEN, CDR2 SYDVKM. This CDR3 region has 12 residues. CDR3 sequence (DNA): TGTGCCAGCAGGACTCAGACCGGGGAGCTGTTTTTT. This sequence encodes CASRTQTGELFF.

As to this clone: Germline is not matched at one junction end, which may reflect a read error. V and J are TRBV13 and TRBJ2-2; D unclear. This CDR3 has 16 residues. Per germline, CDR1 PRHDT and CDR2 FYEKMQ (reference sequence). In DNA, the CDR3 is TGTGCCAGCAGCGTAGGGTGGAACAGCAACACCGGGGAGCTGTTTTTT. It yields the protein CASSVGWNSNTGELFF.

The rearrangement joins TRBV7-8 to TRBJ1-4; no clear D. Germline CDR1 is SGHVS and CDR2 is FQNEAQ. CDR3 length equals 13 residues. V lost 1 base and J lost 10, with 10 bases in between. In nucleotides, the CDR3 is TGTGCCAGCAGCTTAGTTCGAGGTGGAAAACTGTTTTTT. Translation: CASSLVRGGKLFF.

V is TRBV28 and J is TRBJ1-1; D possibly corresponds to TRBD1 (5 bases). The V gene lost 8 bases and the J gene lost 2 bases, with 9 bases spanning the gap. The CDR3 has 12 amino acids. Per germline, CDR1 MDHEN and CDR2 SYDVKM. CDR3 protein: CASLGANTEAFF. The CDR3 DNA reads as TGTGCCAGCCTAGGGGCTAACACTGAAGCTTTCTTT.

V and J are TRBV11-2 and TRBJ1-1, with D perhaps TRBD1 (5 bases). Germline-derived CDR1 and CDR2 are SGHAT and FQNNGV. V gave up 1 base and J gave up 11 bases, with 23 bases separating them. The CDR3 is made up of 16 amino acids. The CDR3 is CASSLVGGSTGADAFF. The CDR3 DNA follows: TGTGCCAGCAGCTTAGTGGGGGGGTCAACAGGTGCGGACGCTTTCTTT.

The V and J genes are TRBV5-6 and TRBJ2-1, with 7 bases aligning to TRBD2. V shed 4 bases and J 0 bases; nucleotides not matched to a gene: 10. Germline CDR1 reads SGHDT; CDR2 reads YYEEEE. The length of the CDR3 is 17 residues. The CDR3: CASSPTGGSSSYNEQFF. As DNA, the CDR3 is TGTGCCAGCAGCCCAACGGGGGGATCAAGCTCCTACAATGAGCAGTTCTTC.

The CDR3: CASSLATSGPYEQYF. CDR3 sequence (DNA): TGTGCCAGCAGCTTGGCCACTAGCGGCCCCTACGAGCAGTACTTC. The rearrangement joins TRBV5-4 to TRBJ2-7; 8 bases are shared with TRBD2. Trimming at V came to 0 bases and at J to 2 bases, leaving 4 bases not matched to a gene. The CDR3 sequence is 15 residues long. Germline V gives CDR1 SGHNT, CDR2 YYREEE (reference sequence).

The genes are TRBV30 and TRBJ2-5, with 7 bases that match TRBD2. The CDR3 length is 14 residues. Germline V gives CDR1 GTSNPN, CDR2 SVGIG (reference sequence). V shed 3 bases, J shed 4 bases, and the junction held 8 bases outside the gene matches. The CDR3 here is CAWRSAGSLETQYF. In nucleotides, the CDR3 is TGTGCCTGGAGATCAGCGGGGTCCCTAGAGACCCAGTACTTC.

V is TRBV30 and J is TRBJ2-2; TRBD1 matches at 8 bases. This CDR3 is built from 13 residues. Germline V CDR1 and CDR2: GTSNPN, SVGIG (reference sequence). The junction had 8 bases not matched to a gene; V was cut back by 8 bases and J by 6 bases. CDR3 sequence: CANKDRAAGELFF. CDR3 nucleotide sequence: TGTGCCAATAAGGACAGGGCCGCCGGGGAGCTGTTTTTT.